This passage covers 14 T cell receptor beta chains from one sample sequenced in a study of naive and memory T cell subsets (dated by TCRdb to about 2017). A robust, sensitive protocol for the amplification, sequencing and analysis of TCRs was described in the study, in which 3' ligation of a UMI-containing oligonucleotide to TCR cDNA was used. The method behind the library was 5' RACE. Sequencing relied on an Illumina MiSeq. Four rounds of PCR, run with the SP2 primer together with nested alpha and beta constant region primers, were used to amplify the ligated cDNA. TCRdb itself trimmed the public reads at Q25 with fastp, ran MiXCR and retained productive beta chains. Each CDR3 protein appears once, grouped with its most common genes and DNA. The sample includes more than 55,000 distinct CDR3 sequences, with roughly 7.5% observed a single time. 9.8% of the sample lies in the top ten. These receptors originate from a female donor in good health.

This clonotype was counted at least ten times. V and J are TRBV9 and TRBJ1-2; unclear D gene. This CDR3 contains 12 residues. Germline loops: CDR1 SGDLS, CDR2 YYNGEE. Trimming cost V 0 bases and J 5 bases, with 5 bases left between them. The CDR3 loop reads CASSVGSYGYTF. CDR3 sequence (DNA): TGTGCCAGCAGCGTAGGCTCTTATGGCTACACCTTC.

The chain uses TRBV7-2 and TRBJ2-3; 8 bases match TRBD2. V shed 5 bases, J shed 3 bases, and the junction held 7 bases outside the gene matches. This CDR3 is 15 amino acids long. Germline V CDR1 and CDR2: SGHTA, FQGNSA. The CDR3: CASSVSGGRTDTQYF. The CDR3 coding sequence is TGTGCCAGCAGCGTATCGGGGGGGCGGACAGATACGCAGTATTTT.

This clonotype was observed many times. V gene TRBV12-3 or TRBV12-4 combines with J gene TRBJ1-5; tentative D call: TRBD1 (6 bases). There are 15 residues in the CDR3. V dropped 3 bases and J dropped 5 bases, with 14 bases sitting between them. CDR3 in DNA: TGTGCCAGCAGTTTCCCGGGACATGGGTATCAGCCCCAGCATTTT. Its protein is CASSFPGHGYQPQHF.

This clonotype has a count of ten or more. The chain joins TRBV7-2 to TRBJ1-1, with D perhaps TRBD1 (6 bases). Germline lookup yields CDR1 SGHTA and CDR2 FQGNSA. The CDR3 totals 11 residues. V shed 9 bases and J shed 11 bases, with 16 bases lying between them. The DNA of the CDR3 is TGTGCCAGTAGGGGGGGCAGGGAGGCTTTCTTT. Amino acids: CASRGGREAFF.

In this sample, this clonotype turned up many times. The rearrangement uses TRBV2 and TRBJ1-5, with D uncertain. The V end lost 1 base, the J end lost 4 bases, and 5 bases lay between the germline ends. Germline V lookup: CDR1 SNHLY, CDR2 FYNNEI. CDR3 size: 13 residues. CDR3 DNA sequence: TGTGCCAGCAGTGAAGGGCGAAATCAGCCCCAGCATTTT. The encoded protein is CASSEGRNQPQHF.

Comment on this clonotype: This could be a read error, since a much larger clone is one nucleotide away. The gene calls are TRBV7-2 and TRBJ1-4; D uncertain. The V and J ends lost 3 bases and 4 bases respectively, with 15 bases between them. Germline CDR1 and CDR2: SGHTA and FQGNSA. CDR3 size: 16 residues. This CDR3 is CASSFAPGYVNEKLFF. CDR3 DNA: TGTGCCAGCAGCTTTGCCCCAGGATATGTTAATGAAAAACTGTTTTTT.

This clonotype was seen repeatedly, ten times or more. The chain has TRBV4-3 and TRBJ1-1; 9 bases are shared with TRBD1. The CDR3 runs to 18 residues. Germline lookup yields CDR1 LGHNA and CDR2 YSLEER. The junction had 17 bases not matched to a gene; V was cut back by 3 bases and J by 6 bases. CDR3 DNA: TGCGCCAGCAGCCAGGTTTTAACAGGGGGCGAGGAGGTTGCTGAAGCTTTCTTT. This gives the protein CASSQVLTGGEEVAEAFF.

In this sample, this clonotype turned up a few times. The rearrangement joins TRBV9 to TRBJ1-3; 9 nucleotides align to TRBD1. The CDR3 length is 16 residues. V dropped 3 bases and J dropped 2; count of bases not matched to a gene: 6. The germline V gene encodes CDR1 SGDLS and CDR2 YYNGEE. CDR3 region: CASSAGDRAAGNTIYF. The CDR3 DNA reads TGTGCCAGCAGCGCCGGGGACAGGGCTGCTGGAAACACCATATATTTT.

The chain couples TRBV18 to TRBJ1-6, with D maybe TRBD1 (6 bases). This CDR3 is 16 amino acids long. CDR1 and CDR2 from the germline V gene are KGHSH and LQKENI. Trimming removed 10 bases at V and 6 bases at J, with 22 bases between. As DNA, the CDR3 is TGTGCCACCAATATGGGTTCTGACAGGCGTAATTCACCCCTCCACTTT. Protein sequence: CATNMGSDRRNSPLHF.

This clonotype was detected ten times or more. The rearrangement uses TRBV5-4 and TRBJ2-1, with 12 bases matching TRBD2. The CDR3 has 16 amino acids. The germline CDR1 and CDR2 sequences are SGHNT and YYREEE (reference sequence). V lost 10 bases, J lost 0 bases, and 8 bases stayed unmatched. The DNA for the CDR3 is TGTGCCCTGACTAGCGGGGGACCCCTCTCCTACAATGAGCAGTTCTTC. It is translated as CALTSGGPLSYNEQFF.

CDR3 DNA sequence: TGTGCCAGCAGTTTGAGAGGGAACACCATATATTTT. Its translation is CASSLRGNTIYF. The chain uses TRBV12-3 or TRBV12-4 and TRBJ1-3; D remains ambiguous. The germline V and J ends were trimmed by 3 bases and 7 bases, with 7 bases remaining between them. This CDR3 comprises 12 residues.

In its sample, this clonotype was seen many times. The J gene is TRBJ1-1, the V gene TRBV18, with 9 bases matching TRBD1. The trim removed 5 bases at V and 1 base at J, leaving 5 bases unmatched. This CDR3 spans 15 amino acids. In germline, CDR1 is KGHSH, CDR2 LQKENI. CDR3 sequence reads: CASSVGQGPNTEAFF. As DNA, the CDR3 is TGTGCCAGCTCAGTGGGACAGGGACCGAACACTGAAGCTTTCTTT.

This clonotype occurred a few times. The gene calls are TRBV30 and TRBJ1-5; tentatively, D is TRBD1 (5 bases). In germline, CDR1 is GTSNPN, CDR2 SVGIG (reference sequence). V was trimmed by 3 bases and J by 2 bases, leaving 8 bases between them. The CDR3 has 13 residues. CDR3 loop: CAWSGGGNQPQHF. The DNA of the CDR3 is TGTGCCTGGAGCGGAGGGGGCAATCAGCCCCAGCATTTT.

This clonotype was counted only a few times. The chain joins TRBV11-2 to TRBJ2-3; D is uncertain. The CDR3 spans 16 residues. Germline CDR1 reads SGHAT; CDR2 reads FQNNGV. Trimming cost V 3 bases and J 2 bases, with 15 bases left between them. This CDR3 is CASSFINGSPTDTQYF. The CDR3 DNA follows: TGTGCCAGCAGCTTCATTAACGGTTCCCCCACAGATACGCAGTATTTT.